The 28 T cell receptor beta chains below all came from one sample that was sequenced in a study of technical replicates of blood from several donors. Sequencing was performed with immunoSEQ multiplex PCR; in TCRdb, only in-frame clones are kept and a portion is missing. The sample comprises 98,000 or so clones, roughly 96% of which are singletons, and over 0.2% rests with the top ten. The sequencing input was T cells isolated from PBMCs. These receptors were taken from a human donor in good health.

The chain joins TRBV4-1 to TRBJ2-3, with a possible D match to TRBD2 (5 bases). In germline, CDR1 is MGHRA, CDR2 YSYEKL. CDR3 size: 14 residues. V lost 2 bases, J lost 4 bases, and 10 bases lay in between. Here the CDR3 DNA reads TGCGCCAGCAGCCAACCCTCCGGGGCAGATACGCAGTATTTT. It encodes CASSQPSGADTQYF.

In its sample, this clone was seen once. This chain uses TRBV28 with TRBJ2-7; TRBD1 agrees at 9 bases. There are 15 residues in the CDR3. The V segment lost 6 bases and the J segment 0 bases; nucleotides outside the gene matches: 6. Germline-derived CDR1 and CDR2 are MDHEN and SYDVKM. The CDR3 region has the DNA TGTGCCAGCAGGGGACAGGGATTATCCTCCTACGAGCAGTACTTC. Translation: CASRGQGLSSYEQYF.

The CDR3 sequence: CASSAAAQLEQYF. The DNA for the CDR3 is TGTGCCAGCAGTGCTGCCGCCCAACTGGAGCAGTACTTC. This chain uses TRBV25-1 with TRBJ2-7; no firm D call. Trimming removed 4 bases at V and 7 bases at J, with 14 bases between. Germline assignment: CDR1 MGHDK and CDR2 SYGVNS. The CDR3 runs 13 residues.

V and J are TRBV5-1 and TRBJ2-1, with 14 positions matching TRBD2. The CDR3 runs 16 residues. Per germline, CDR1 SGHRS and CDR2 YFSETQ. Trimming at V came to 3 bases and at J to 4 bases, leaving 3 bases not matched to a gene. Here the CDR3 DNA reads TGCGCCAGCAGCTCGGGACTAGCGGGGGAATACAATGAGCAGTTCTTC. This codes for CASSSGLAGEYNEQFF.

This clone was recorded only once. The V call is TRBV6-5, the J call TRBJ2-1; 8 bases are a match to TRBD2. The J segment lost 5 bases and the V segment lost 1 base, leaving 4 bases of the junction unmatched. Germline V CDR1 and CDR2: MNHEY, SVGAGI. The CDR3 runs to 15 residues. The CDR3 nucleotides are TGTGCCAGCAGTTACTATAGCGGGGCTAACAATGAGCAGTTCTTC. It encodes CASSYYSGANNEQFF.

The chain links TRBV6-5 to TRBJ1-2, with 8 positions matching TRBD1. This CDR3 has 13 residues. After removal of 4 bases from V and 10 bases from J, the junction contained 8 bases not matched to a gene. Germline V gene data show CDR1 as MNHEY and CDR2 as SVGAGI. This chain's CDR3 is CASSWDRKMDYTF. The CDR3, as DNA: TGTGCCAGCAGTTGGGACAGGAAAATGGACTACACCTTC.

The chain employs TRBV6-6 and TRBJ2-1; TRBD2 aligns across 13 bases. V was clipped by 6 bases and J by 6 bases; unmatched bases: 5. This CDR3 contains 15 residues. CDR1 and CDR2 from the germline V gene are MNHNY and SVGAGI (reference sequence). The CDR3 loop is CASRALAGGSNEQFF. CDR3 nucleotide sequence: TGTGCCAGCAGAGCACTAGCGGGAGGGAGCAATGAGCAGTTCTTC.

V and J are TRBV7-8 and TRBJ2-3; 10 bases are a match to TRBD2. The V gene end was trimmed by 1 base and the J gene end by 1 base; junction bases not matched to a gene: 2. Germline V gene sequence: CDR1 SGHVS, CDR2 FQNEAQ. The CDR3 extends over 16 amino acids. The CDR3: CASSLDLAGGTDTQYF. DNA of the CDR3: TGTGCCAGCAGCTTAGACCTAGCGGGGGGCACAGATACGCAGTATTTT.

This chain links TRBV7-9 with TRBJ1-1; D gene uncertain. CDR1 and CDR2 from the germline V gene are SEHNR and FQNEAQ (reference sequence). The CDR3 has 16 amino acids. The V end lost 0 bases, the J end lost 0 bases, and 11 bases lay between the germline ends. CDR3 sequence: CASSLATVAMNTEAFF. As DNA, the CDR3 is TGTGCCAGCAGCTTAGCTACGGTTGCGATGAACACTGAAGCTTTCTTT.

DNA for the CDR3: TGTGCCAGTAGTATTCGTGCGACTGAAGCTTTCTTT. Translation: CASSIRATEAFF. This chain connects TRBV19 to TRBJ1-1; D gene unclear. Per the germline V gene, CDR1 is LNHDA and CDR2 is SQIVND (reference sequence). CDR3 length equals 12 residues. The V end lost 3 bases, the J end lost 5 bases, and 7 bases lay between the germline ends.

J is TRBJ2-7 and V is TRBV30, with D tentatively TRBD1 (6 bases). Trimming pared 3 bases from V and 3 bases from J, leaving 12 bases between. Germline assignment: CDR1 GTSNPN and CDR2 SVGIG (reference sequence). The CDR3 has 13 amino acids. In nucleotides, the CDR3 is TGTGCCTGGAGGCCTCAGGGGATCTACGAGCAGTACTTC. Protein sequence: CAWRPQGIYEQYF.

The V and J genes are TRBV5-1 and TRBJ1-6; maybe TRBD1 (6 bases). The CDR3 is 15 residues long. Trimming pared 3 bases from V and 5 bases from J, leaving 12 bases between. Germline V lookup: CDR1 SGHRS, CDR2 YFSETQ. CDR3 coding DNA: TGCGCCAGCAGCTGGCAGGGGCGGGATAATTCACCCCTCCACTTT. This translates into CASSWQGRDNSPLHF.

The chain recombines TRBV28 with TRBJ2-3; 7 positions match TRBD1. Losses at the gene ends were 6 bases for V and 0 bases for J; bases not matched to a gene: 6. This CDR3 region has 15 residues. Per germline, CDR1 MDHEN and CDR2 SYDVKM. The CDR3 here is CASSRQGRSTDTQYF. DNA for the CDR3: TGTGCCAGCAGCAGACAGGGTCGAAGCACAGATACGCAGTATTTT.

CDR3 protein: CASSDWGVGSNEKLFF. CDR3 DNA: TGTGCCAGCAGTGATTGGGGAGTTGGGTCTAATGAAAAACTGTTTTTT. The V gene is TRBV25-1, the J gene TRBJ1-4, with unresolved D. Between the trimmed V and J ends, which lost 3 bases and 3 bases, there was a span of 14 bases. The CDR3 is made up of 16 amino acids. The germline V gene encodes CDR1 MGHDK and CDR2 SYGVNS. The full variable domain, completed using reference TRBV25-1 and TRBJ1-4, is EADIYQTPRYLVIGTGKKITLECSQTMGHDKMYWYQQDPGMELHLIHYSYGVNSTEKGDLSSESTVSRIRTEHFPLTLESARPSHTSQYLCASSDWGVGSNEKLFFGSGTQLSVL.

The gene calls are TRBV2 and TRBJ1-6; TRBD1 matches 8 bases. V was clipped by 5 bases and J by 11 bases; unmatched bases: 11. Per germline, CDR1 SNHLY and CDR2 FYNNEI. This CDR3 has 15 residues. As DNA, the CDR3 is TGTGCCAGCAGTTCCACGACAGGGGAGGTGACACCCCTCCACTTT. Encoded protein: CASSSTTGEVTPLHF. The complete variable domain, with remaining parts taken from reference TRBV2 and TRBJ1-6, reads EPEVTQTPSHQVTQMGQEVILRCVPISNHLYFYWYRQILGQKVEFLVSFYNNEISEKSEIFDDQFSVERPDGSNFTLKIRSTKLEDSAMYFCASSSTTGEVTPLHFGNGTRLTVT.

The rearrangement joins TRBV5-1 to TRBJ2-7; D may be TRBD1 (6 bases). The CDR3 has 15 residues. Trimming shortened V by 2 bases and J by 1 base, and 13 bases separated the two germline ends. The germline CDR1 and CDR2 sequences are SGHRS and YFSETQ. The DNA of the CDR3 is TGCGCCAGCAGCTTACAGGGAGCCCCTTCCTACGAGCAGTACTTC. Translated, it gives CASSLQGAPSYEQYF.

The rearrangement links TRBV28 to TRBJ1-4; 7 bases match TRBD1. Trimming removed 6 bases from V and 3 bases from J; junction bases left unmatched: 1. CDR3 size: 13 residues. Germline loops: CDR1 MDHEN, CDR2 SYDVKM. CDR3 nucleotides: TGTGCCAGCAGGGACAGGTCTAATGAAAAACTGTTTTTT. Translation: CASRDRSNEKLFF.

The genes are TRBV14 and TRBJ2-1, with 7 bases lining up with TRBD1. Trimming took 1 base from V and 4 from J; bases not matched to a gene: 7. Germline values: CDR1 SGHDN, CDR2 FVKESK. The CDR3 is made up of 16 amino acids. The CDR3 here is CASSQVRGLRYNEQFF. CDR3 nucleotide sequence: TGTGCCAGCAGCCAAGTTAGGGGGCTAAGATACAATGAGCAGTTCTTC.

CDR3 bases: TGTGCCTGGAGCCAACAGATCTATGGCTACACCTTC. This gives the protein CAWSQQIYGYTF. The V call is TRBV30, the J call TRBJ1-2, with D hard to call. Looked up from germline, CDR1 is GTSNPN and CDR2 is SVGIG (reference sequence). The CDR3 sequence is 12 residues long. V was pared by 3 bases and J by 4 bases, with 9 bases between. The full variable domain, its missing parts supplied by reference TRBV30 and TRBJ1-2, is SQTIHQWPATLVQPVGSPLSLECTVEGTSNPNLYWYRQAAGRGLQLLFYSVGIGQISSEVPQNLSASRPQDRQFILSSKKLLLSDSGFYLCAWSQQIYGYTFGSGTRLTVV.

V usage is TRBV2 and J usage is TRBJ1-2, with 9 bases matching TRBD1. Germline CDR1 reads SNHLY; CDR2 reads FYNNEI. This CDR3 spans 14 amino acids. With V trimmed by 6 bases and J by 5 bases, 7 bases remained unmatched. The CDR3 reads CASRSGTGTYGYTF. Written as DNA, the CDR3 is TGTGCCAGCAGGTCCGGGACAGGGACGTATGGCTACACCTTC.

The J gene is TRBJ2-2, the V gene TRBV6-6, with 9 bases matching TRBD2. The CDR3 sequence is 15 residues long. Germline CDR1 and CDR2: MNHNY and SVGAGI (reference sequence). V shed 4 bases and J 7 bases; nucleotides not matched to a gene: 7. CDR3 in amino acids: CASSLAGEMGGELFF. The CDR3 DNA follows: TGTGCCAGCAGTTTAGCGGGAGAAATGGGCGGGGAGCTGTTTTTT.

J is TRBJ1-5 and V is TRBV18; D not resolved. This CDR3 spans 13 amino acids. Trimming cost V 3 bases and J 1 base, with 4 bases left between them. Germline V lookup: CDR1 KGHSH, CDR2 LQKENI. The CDR3 bases are TGTGCCAGCTCACCTGGCAGCAATCAGCCCCAGCATTTT. Protein: CASSPGSNQPQHF.

The V and J genes are TRBV2 and TRBJ2-7; D is unresolved. V shed 6 bases and J shed 1 base, with 7 bases lying between them. From germline, CDR1 is SNHLY and CDR2 FYNNEI. This CDR3 spans 12 amino acids. The CDR3: CASRRLSYEQYF. The CDR3, as DNA: TGTGCCAGCAGGCGCCTATCCTACGAGCAGTACTTC.

The chain combines TRBV7-9 with TRBJ1-1; D may be TRBD1 (6 bases). The CDR3 consists of 16 residues. Per germline, CDR1 SEHNR and CDR2 FQNEAQ (reference sequence). Between the trimmed V and J ends, which lost 4 bases and 10 bases, there was a span of 25 bases. The CDR3 coding sequence is TGTGCCAGCAGCTCCTATAGCGTAGGGCAGGGGACGGGAGCTTTCTTT. Encoded protein: CASSSYSVGQGTGAFF.

CDR3 sequence: CASSIALVGELFF. For the CDR3, the DNA is TGTGCCAGTAGTATAGCACTAGTAGGGGAGCTGTTTTTT. The chain has TRBV19 and TRBJ2-2, with TRBD2 as a possible D gene (5 bases). The length of the CDR3 is 13 residues. Looked up from germline, CDR1 is LNHDA and CDR2 is SQIVND (reference sequence). V shed 1 base and J shed 8 bases, with 8 bases lying between them.

The chain carries TRBV5-1 and TRBJ2-3, with 9 bases aligning to TRBD1. Germline V gene sequence: CDR1 SGHRS, CDR2 YFSETQ. J was trimmed by 0 bases and V by 2 bases; bases with no gene match: 7. This CDR3 spans 17 amino acids. CDR3 in DNA: TGCGCCAGCAGCTTCAAATGGACAGGGGATAGCACAGATACGCAGTATTTT. Translating it yields CASSFKWTGDSTDTQYF.

The chain has TRBV29-1 and TRBJ2-7; D is ambiguous. The length of the CDR3 is 14 residues. Germline V gene sequence: CDR1 SQVTM, CDR2 ANQGSEA. Trimming left V 4 bases short and J 1 base short, with 14 bases between. In nucleotides, the CDR3 is TGCAGCGTTGCTGGGCAGTTGAGTTCCTACGAGCAGTACTTC. It specifies CSVAGQLSSYEQYF.

This chain joins TRBV11-2 and TRBJ2-3; no definite D call. Germline CDR1 is SGHAT and CDR2 is FQNNGV. V lost 1 base to trimming and J lost 4 bases, with 15 bases between them. This CDR3 comprises 16 residues. The CDR3 DNA reads TGTGCCAGCAGCTTAGGGGTAGCTGTCGGGTCAGATACGCAGTATTTT. Amino acids: CASSLGVAVGSDTQYF.